What follows are 16 T cell receptor beta chains derived from one specimen sequenced in a study of identical twins. In TCRdb, the 5' RACE reads were re-called with MiXCR into one record per CDR3 protein. This table holds 200,000 to 250,000 distinct CDR3 sequences, 5.5% to 7.5% found once. These data also formed part of another study, on T cells expressing NK-cell markers.

The sample taken for sequencing was CD8+ T cells sorted from blood. The source is a woman younger than 35 in good health.

The V gene is TRBV9, the J gene TRBJ2-5; D is unresolved. The germline V and J ends were trimmed by 0 bases and 2 bases, with 11 bases remaining between them. Germline assignment: CDR1 SGDLS and CDR2 YYNGEE. There are 15 residues in the CDR3. CDR3 coding DNA: TGTGCCAGCAGCGTAGGGTCTGCGGCGCAAGAGACCCAGTACTTC. Translating it yields CASSVGSAAQETQYF.

This clonotype appeared a few times. The CDR3 nucleotides read TGTGCCAGCAGCCAAACTCTAGGAGAGCAGTACTTC. Protein product: CASSQTLGEQYF. V usage is TRBV14 and J usage is TRBJ2-7; no clear D. The CDR3 sequence is 12 residues long. The ends were cut back, 2 bases at V and 7 bases at J, with 9 bases in the middle. Germline CDR1 SGHDN, CDR2 FVKESK.

This clonotype was counted many times. The chain recombines TRBV10-3 with TRBJ2-7, with D perhaps TRBD1 (5 bases). Germline loops: CDR1 ENHRY, CDR2 SYGVKD. Trimming stripped 0 bases from V and 6 bases from J, with 15 bases between. This CDR3 has 15 residues. The DNA of the CDR3 is TGTGCCATCAGTGAGTCGGGGCAGGAAGAGCGCGAGCAGTACTTC. The encoded protein is CAISESGQEEREQYF.

This clonotype has more than one count but fewer than ten. The chain couples TRBV27 to TRBJ2-1; D is undetermined. Germline assignment: CDR1 MNHEY and CDR2 SMNVEV (reference sequence). The V end was cut by 2 bases, the J end by 10 bases, with 12 bases between. The CDR3 runs 13 residues. For the CDR3, the DNA is TGTGCCAGCAGTTTAGGCTACGGCGGCGAGCAGTTCTTC. Its protein is CASSLGYGGEQFF.

This clonotype was seen at least ten times. This chain connects TRBV12-3 or TRBV12-4 to TRBJ2-6; 15 bases match TRBD2. J was trimmed by 1 base and V by 7 bases; bases with no gene match: 8. CDR3 length equals 19 residues. The CDR3 spells CASIPGLAGGKSGANVLTF. The CDR3 region has the DNA TGTGCCAGCATTCCGGGACTAGCGGGAGGAAAATCTGGGGCCAACGTCCTGACTTTC.

The chain employs TRBV7-9 and TRBJ1-1; the D gene is possibly TRBD1 (5 bases). The V end was cut by 5 bases, the J end by 6 bases, with 13 bases between. The CDR3 is 13 residues long. Germline V gene sequence: CDR1 SEHNR, CDR2 FQNEAQ (reference sequence). CDR3 sequence (DNA): TGTGCCAGCAGCCGGGACTACCCCTCTGAAGCTTTCTTT. Protein sequence: CASSRDYPSEAFF.

This clonotype was recorded at least ten times. This chain links TRBV7-8 with TRBJ1-4; 7 nucleotides line up with TRBD1. J gave up 1 base and V 5 bases, and 7 bases lay outside the gene matches. The CDR3 consists of 16 residues. Germline V gene data show CDR1 as SGHVS and CDR2 as FQNEAQ. CDR3 in DNA: TGTGCCAGCAGCCACCCCCGACAGGGAACTAATGAAAAACTGTTTTTT. Amino acids: CASSHPRQGTNEKLFF.

The chain is built from TRBV7-6 and TRBJ2-1, with 9 bases aligning to TRBD2. The CDR3 length is 16 residues. V dropped 5 bases and J dropped 0; count of bases not matched to a gene: 5. Per germline, CDR1 SGHVS and CDR2 FNYEAQ. The CDR3 DNA reads TGTGCCAGCAGCCGGGCGGGGGGGGGCTCCTACAATGAGCAGTTCTTC. Protein product: CASSRAGGGSYNEQFF.

This clonotype was seen a handful of times. The chain is built from TRBV27 and TRBJ1-2; D not resolved. The CDR3 loop spans 13 amino acids. The V and J ends lost 5 bases and 4 bases respectively, with 11 bases between them. Germline V lookup: CDR1 MNHEY, CDR2 SMNVEV (reference sequence). This CDR3 is CASSGTAPYGYTF. CDR3 sequence (DNA): TGTGCCAGCAGTGGAACAGCCCCCTATGGCTACACCTTC.

This clonotype was seen ten or more times. This chain joins TRBV7-9 and TRBJ2-7, with D possibly called TRBD1 or TRBD2 (5 bases each). The V end lost 10 bases, the J end lost 0 bases, and 13 bases lay between the germline ends. This CDR3 is built from 13 residues. The V gene's germline CDR1 is SEHNR and CDR2 FQNEAQ (reference sequence). This chain's CDR3 is CATRRDGSYEQYF. CDR3 DNA sequence: TGTGCCACCCGCCGGGACGGCTCCTACGAGCAGTACTTC.

The table lists this clonotype with a few counts. This chain uses TRBV5-1 with TRBJ2-1; TRBD2 aligns across 9 bases. Germline-derived CDR1 and CDR2 are SGHRS and YFSETQ. V was clipped by 0 bases and J by 0 bases; unmatched bases: 7. This CDR3 spans 18 amino acids. CDR3 nucleotide sequence: TGCGCCAGCAGCTTGGTGGGTGCGGGAGGGCCCTCCTACAATGAGCAGTTCTTC. Translated: CASSLVGAGGPSYNEQFF.

This clonotype was seen more than once but under ten times. V is TRBV12-3 or TRBV12-4 and J is TRBJ2-2, with 8 bases identical to TRBD1. V lost 11 bases, J lost 7 bases, and 6 bases stayed unmatched. The length of the CDR3 is 12 residues. The CDR3 DNA is TGTGCCGGTTTAGGACAGGGCGGGGAGCTGTTTTTT. The encoded protein is CAGLGQGGELFF.

Sample share makes this clonotype medium-sized (0.01 to 0.1%). The CDR3 is CASSLEGLEAFF. The CDR3 coding sequence is TGTGCCAGCAGTTTGGAGGGGCTCGAAGCTTTCTTT. The V call is TRBV12-3 or TRBV12-4, the J call TRBJ1-1, with D tentatively TRBD1 (5 bases). This CDR3 has 12 residues. V lost 3 bases and J lost 8, with 10 bases in between.

V is TRBV7-9 and J is TRBJ2-7, with 8 bases lining up with TRBD1. The CDR3 consists of 14 residues. V dropped 4 bases and J dropped 2; count of bases not matched to a gene: 4. Germline CDR1 reads SEHNR; CDR2 reads FQNEAQ (reference sequence). CDR3 DNA: TGTGCCAGCAGCTCCCGACAGGGGCCCTACGAGCAGTACTTC. This sequence encodes CASSSRQGPYEQYF.

This clonotype came up many times. This chain connects TRBV12-3 or TRBV12-4 to TRBJ1-3; no firm D call. V lost 7 bases, J lost 4 bases, and 5 bases lay in between. The CDR3 loop spans 11 amino acids. CDR3 loop: CASNRGNTIYF. The DNA for the CDR3 is TGTGCCAGCAACCGGGGAAACACCATATATTTT.

In this sample, this clonotype turned up many times. The chain is built from TRBV7-8 and TRBJ2-7, with D perhaps matching TRBD1 (5 bases). The CDR3 totals 14 residues. Trimming pared 0 bases from V and 1 base from J, leaving 7 bases between. Looked up from germline, CDR1 is SGHVS and CDR2 is FQNEAQ. The chain's CDR3 is CASSLADSSYEQYF. In DNA form, the CDR3 reads TGTGCCAGCAGCTTAGCAGACAGTTCCTACGAGCAGTACTTC. Looking up the rest from reference TRBV7-8 and TRBJ2-7 gives the full variable domain: GAGVSQSPRYKVAKRGQDVALRCDPISGHVSLFWYQQALGQGPEFLTYFQNEAQLDKSGLPSDRFFAERPEGSVSTLKIQRTQQEDSAVYLCASSLADSSYEQYFGPGTRLTVT.